The clone carrying this T cell receptor beta chain appeared a few times. Its antigen is unknown. In germline, CDR1 is MGHDK, CDR2 SYGVNS. J was trimmed by 3 bases and V by 4 bases; bases with no gene match: 5. This CDR3 region has 14 residues. Each CDR3 protein is one row after TCRdb ran MiXCR on the reads. This table has around 750,000 distinct CDR3 sequences, over 25% appearing once. This entry belongs to a study of T cell repertoires in cytomegalovirus infection. Study details: Selected CMV epitopes included recently identified HLA-C-restricted ones as well as well-studied HLA-B-restricted ones. Shared public TCR beta signatures pointed to both CMV infection and a matching HLA type.

Regarding the study as a whole: Totalled public TCR beta family frequency picked out people who carried CMV plus the relevant HLA. CMV-specific TCR beta clonotypes restricted by HLA-C were the ones dominating the ex vivo response.

The J gene is TRBJ2-7, the V gene TRBV25-1, with 8 bases matching TRBD1. The sequencing used cultured CD8+ T cells from PBMCs, collected from culture after CMV antigen stimulation. The sequence derives from a human donor in good health (CMV status not recorded). Some clones in this sample may be carry-over from other donors' samples. CDR3 nucleotide sequence: TGTGCCAGCAGTGTGGGGACAGGAAGCTACGAGCAGTACTTC. This encodes CASSVGTGSYEQYF.